A single sample is the source of the 27 T cell receptor beta chains below, sequenced in a study of blood T cell repertoires in COVID-19. The assay was immunoSEQ multiplex PCR, and TCRdb's table has in-frame clones only and misses some. The data hold roughly 120,000 clones, with approximately 84% observed a single time. Source material: peripheral blood. The receptors originated from a man aged 35 to 55 with acute or convalescent COVID-19.

V and J are TRBV5-4 and TRBJ1-2; 9 nucleotides match TRBD1. This CDR3 region has 13 residues. The trim removed 0 bases at V and 10 bases at J, leaving 4 bases unmatched. Germline lookup yields CDR1 SGHNT and CDR2 YYREEE (reference sequence). CDR3 DNA: TGTGCCAGCAGCTTGGGGGACAGGGTTTACTACACCTTC. Its protein is CASSLGDRVYYTF.

J is TRBJ1-6 and V is TRBV3-1 (or the pseudogene TRBV3-2); 10 positions match TRBD1. V dropped 3 bases and J dropped 6; count of bases not matched to a gene: 8. Germline lookup yields CDR1 LGHDT and CDR2 YNNKEL (reference sequence). The CDR3 consists of 17 residues. CDR3 residues: CASSQSPRTGGNSPLHF. The CDR3 nucleotides are TGTGCCAGCAGCCAGTCCCCCCGGACAGGGGGTAATTCACCCCTCCACTTT.

This chain joins TRBV20-1 and TRBJ1-4, with 7 bases aligning to TRBD1. J lost 2 bases, V lost 6 bases, and 6 bases had no gene match. This CDR3 is built from 14 residues. Germline loops: CDR1 DFQATT, CDR2 SNEGSKA (reference sequence). The CDR3 bases are TGCAGTGCGAGTACAGGGGCTACTAATGAAAAACTGTTTTTT. Amino acids: CSASTGATNEKLFF.

A single count supports this clone. The rearrangement uses TRBV24-1 and TRBJ1-5; D is undetermined. Between the trimmed V and J ends, which lost 9 bases and 0 bases, there was a span of 5 bases. The CDR3 runs 12 residues. Germline loops: CDR1 KGHDR, CDR2 SFDVKD. CDR3 in DNA: TGTGCCACCTCACATAGCAATCAGCCCCAGCATTTT. This encodes CATSHSNQPQHF.

The chain is built from TRBV3-1 (or the pseudogene TRBV3-2) and TRBJ2-1; 9 bases match TRBD2. The CDR3 contains 16 residues. The germline V gene has CDR1 LGHDT and CDR2 YNNKEL (reference sequence). J was trimmed by 0 bases and V by 3 bases; bases with no gene match: 3. CDR3 loop: CASSHLAGSSYNEQFF. The CDR3, as DNA: TGTGCCAGCAGCCACCTAGCGGGGAGCTCCTACAATGAGCAGTTCTTC.

This chain uses TRBV5-1 with TRBJ1-1; tentative D call: TRBD1 (5 bases). The CDR3 spans 14 residues. In germline, CDR1 is SGHRS, CDR2 YFSETQ. The V end lost 4 bases, the J end lost 3 bases, and 13 bases lay between the germline ends. The CDR3 region has the DNA TGCGCCAGCAGCCTCCGTGGGGGGGACACTGAAGCTTTCTTT. This sequence encodes CASSLRGGDTEAFF.

The chain joins TRBV10-3 to TRBJ1-4, with a weak D call TRBD1 (5 bases). The germline V and J ends were trimmed by 1 base and 3 bases, with 6 bases remaining between them. Germline lookup yields CDR1 ENHRY and CDR2 SYGVKD. CDR3 size: 14 residues. The CDR3 DNA sequence: TGTGCCATCAGTGAGTGGGGGGCTAATGAAAAACTGTTTTTT. Translated: CAISEWGANEKLFF.

This clone was detected only a few times. This chain's CDR3 is CASGLVDGYTF. The CDR3, as DNA: TGTGCTAGTGGTTTGGTCGATGGCTACACCTTC. The V gene is TRBV12-5, the J gene TRBJ1-2; the D is unclear. The germline V gene has CDR1 LGHNT and CDR2 FRNRAP. The CDR3 contains 11 residues. The V end lost 0 bases, the J end lost 6 bases, and 2 bases lay between the germline ends. The full variable domain, with the rest looked up from reference TRBV12-5 and TRBJ1-2, is DARVTQTPRHKVTEMGQEVTMRCQPILGHNTVFWYRQTMMQGLELLAYFRNRAPLDDSGMPKDRFSAEMPDATLATLKIQPSEPRDSAVYFCASGLVDGYTFGSGTRLTVV.

This clone was recorded only once. The chain employs TRBV7-2 and TRBJ2-7; 9 nucleotides line up with TRBD2. CDR1 SGHTA and CDR2 FQGNSA come from the germline V gene. V was pared by 4 bases and J by 3 bases, with 16 bases of the junction left unmatched. The CDR3 is made up of 18 amino acids. For the CDR3, the DNA is TGTGCCAGCAGCTCCTCTCGTTTTCTAGCGGGGAATCACTACGAGCAGTACTTC. Protein sequence: CASSSSRFLAGNHYEQYF.

The genes are TRBV4-2 and TRBJ2-2; D is ambiguous. The V end lost 1 base, the J end lost 6 bases, and 15 bases lay between the germline ends. Germline V lookup: CDR1 LGHNA, CDR2 YNFKEQ. The CDR3 length is 16 residues. The CDR3 protein is CASSQVIQVPAGELFF. DNA of the CDR3: TGTGCCAGCAGCCAAGTTATCCAGGTTCCGGCCGGGGAGCTGTTTTTT.

CDR3 sequence (DNA): TGTGCCTGGAGTATAAACGGGAGGGCCGGGACAAATACGCAGTATTTT. It encodes CAWSINGRAGTNTQYF. V is TRBV30 and J is TRBJ2-3; 8 positions agree with TRBD2. CDR1 is GTSNPN and CDR2 is SVGIG in the germline V gene (reference sequence). This CDR3 contains 16 residues. V was pared by 2 bases and J by 7 bases, with 14 bases of the junction left unmatched.

This clone was seen once. V and J are TRBV10-3 and TRBJ1-5; D gene uncertain. Trimming took off 4 bases at V and 4 bases at J, with 8 bases between the two ends. Germline V gives CDR1 ENHRY, CDR2 SYGVKD. This CDR3 spans 13 amino acids. CDR3 sequence (DNA): TGTGCCATCAGTGCCGCGGTAAATCAGCCCCAGCATTTT. Translated: CAISAAVNQPQHF.

The V gene is TRBV27, the J gene TRBJ2-2; no clear D gene. Trimming removed 5 bases at V and 3 bases at J, with 7 bases between. From germline, CDR1 is MNHEY and CDR2 SMNVEV (reference sequence). This CDR3 has 13 amino acids. The CDR3 coding sequence is TGTGCCAGCAGTGCTAGGTACACCGGGGAGCTGTTTTTT. This gives the protein CASSARYTGELFF.

This clone was seen only once. The V gene is TRBV29-1, the J gene TRBJ1-4; the D gene is possibly TRBD1 (5 bases). V lost 0 bases and J 3 bases, leaving 14 bases between the germline ends. CDR3 length equals 16 residues. Per the germline V gene, CDR1 is SQVTM and CDR2 is ANQGSEA. This chain's CDR3 is CSVEDSVAGANEKLFF. The CDR3 coding sequence is TGCAGCGTTGAAGATTCGGTCGCGGGGGCTAATGAAAAACTGTTTTTT.

V gene TRBV18 combines with J gene TRBJ2-1, with 14 nucleotides matching TRBD2. The CDR3 consists of 17 residues. Germline CDR1 reads KGHSH; CDR2 reads LQKENI. V gave up 3 bases and J gave up 6 bases; unmatched junction bases: 7. The CDR3 DNA reads TGTGCCAGCTCACCCCTTGGACTAGCGGGAGGTATCAATGAGCAGTTCTTC. Residues: CASSPLGLAGGINEQFF. The variable domain in full, completed from reference TRBV18 and TRBJ2-1, reads NAGVMQNPRHLVRRRGQEARLRCSPMKGHSHVYWYRQLPEEGLKFMVYLQKENIIDESGMPKERFSAEFPKEGPSILRIQQVVRGDSAAYFCASSPLGLAGGINEQFFGPGTRLTVL.

The chain joins TRBV7-2 to TRBJ2-6, with D possibly TRBD1 on 5 matching bases. V lost 0 bases, J lost 0 bases, and 18 bases lay in between. Germline V gene lookup returns CDR1 SGHTA and CDR2 FQGNSA. This CDR3 is 20 amino acids long. This chain's CDR3 is CASSLAGRRQSSSGANVLTF. CDR3 DNA: TGTGCCAGCAGCTTAGCGGGGCGGAGACAGTCTTCCTCTGGGGCCAACGTCCTGACTTTC.

The chain joins TRBV5-1 to TRBJ2-3; 14 bases are a match to TRBD2. In germline, CDR1 is SGHRS, CDR2 YFSETQ. The CDR3 contains 15 residues. Losses at the gene ends were 4 bases for V and 7 bases for J; bases not matched to a gene: 5. This CDR3 reads CASSLRLAGGHTQYF. The CDR3 DNA reads as TGCGCCAGCAGCCTGCGACTAGCGGGGGGGCATACGCAGTATTTT.

This sequence joins TRBV12-5 and TRBJ2-7, with 9 nucleotides matching TRBD1. V shed 1 base and J 1 base; nucleotides not matched to a gene: 8. There are 17 residues in the CDR3. Germline V CDR1 and CDR2: LGHNT, FRNRAP. CDR3: CASGLGVVDRGSYEQYF. DNA of the CDR3: TGTGCTAGTGGTTTGGGAGTCGTGGACAGGGGTTCCTACGAGCAGTACTTC.

This sequence joins TRBV9 and TRBJ2-1; maybe TRBD2 (6 bases). The germline V gene encodes CDR1 SGDLS and CDR2 YYNGEE. This CDR3 spans 16 amino acids. The V and J ends lost 3 bases and 2 bases respectively, with 15 bases between them. The CDR3 region has the DNA TGTGCCAGCAGCGACCGAGCGGGCGGACCCTACAATGAGCAGTTCTTC. This encodes CASSDRAGGPYNEQFF.

The chain links TRBV29-1 to TRBJ1-4; the D gene is possibly TRBD1 (6 bases). The CDR3 is 14 amino acids. Per the germline V gene, CDR1 is SQVTM and CDR2 is ANQGSEA. With 6 bases removed from V and 3 bases from J, the gap between germline ends came to 14 bases. CDR3 bases: TGCAGCGTGGGCAGGGGATCGGCTAATGAAAAACTGTTTTTT. Protein: CSVGRGSANEKLFF.

This chain connects TRBV5-5 to TRBJ1-1, with D possibly TRBD1 on 6 matching bases. V lost 0 bases to trimming and J lost 4 bases, with 16 bases between them. Per the germline V gene, CDR1 is SGHKS and CDR2 is YYEKEE (reference sequence). The CDR3 covers 16 residues. CDR3 residues: CASSLVLGAVTTEAFF. The CDR3 nucleotides read TGTGCCAGCAGCTTGGTCCTGGGGGCAGTTACCACTGAAGCTTTCTTT.

The chain combines TRBV6-1 with TRBJ2-7; maybe TRBD2 (7 bases). Germline V gene lookup returns CDR1 MNHNS and CDR2 SASEGT. The CDR3 contains 16 residues. The ends were cut back, 0 bases at V and 5 bases at J, with 17 bases in the middle. The CDR3: CASSEALKGRGDEQYF. The CDR3 region has the DNA TGTGCCAGCAGTGAAGCGCTTAAAGGGAGGGGGGACGAGCAGTACTTC.

This clone has just one count. The genes are TRBV9 and TRBJ2-1; the match to TRBD2 covers 7 bases. Germline lookup yields CDR1 SGDLS and CDR2 YYNGEE. The CDR3 is 15 residues long. V shed 0 bases and J 5 bases; nucleotides not matched to a gene: 5. As DNA, the CDR3 is TGTGCCAGCAGCGTAGGTGGGAGGGCCGACAATGAGCAGTTCTTC. Protein: CASSVGGRADNEQFF.

This chain uses TRBV5-1 with TRBJ2-2; 8 positions agree with TRBD2. The germline gives CDR1 SGHRS, CDR2 YFSETQ. There are 16 residues in the CDR3. V lost 4 bases and J lost 5; bases outside the gene matches: 10. CDR3 DNA sequence: TGCGCCAGCAGCCGGGAGGGCAGGGGCCTAACCGGGGAGCTGTTTTTT. Translating gives CASSREGRGLTGELFF.

V and J are TRBV20-1 and TRBJ2-5; TRBD1 aligns across 7 bases. Germline V lookup: CDR1 DFQATT, CDR2 SNEGSKA (reference sequence). The CDR3 loop spans 16 amino acids. V shed 3 bases, J shed 5 bases, and the junction held 15 bases outside the gene matches. CDR3 amino acids: CSASEGAKTMRETQYF. The CDR3 bases are TGCAGTGCTAGTGAGGGGGCTAAGACTATGCGGGAGACCCAGTACTTC.

This clone appeared once. The chain joins TRBV3-1 (or the pseudogene TRBV3-2) to TRBJ2-2, with 14 positions matching TRBD2. The V gene end was trimmed by 6 bases and the J gene end by 3 bases; junction bases not matched to a gene: 12. Germline CDR1 and CDR2: LGHDT and YNNKEL (reference sequence). The CDR3 runs 19 residues. In nucleotides, the CDR3 is TGTGCCAGCAGACCGGGACTAGCGGGAGTGGGTGGTTACACCGGGGAGCTGTTTTTT. Translation: CASRPGLAGVGGYTGELFF.

The chain is built from TRBV19 and TRBJ2-6; maybe TRBD1 (6 bases). Trimming left V 10 bases short and J 0 bases short, with 16 bases between. Per germline, CDR1 LNHDA and CDR2 SQIVND (reference sequence). CDR3 length equals 16 residues. CDR3 sequence (DNA): TGTGCCACAACCCGACAGGCCTACTCTGGGGCCAACGTCCTGACTTTC. This codes for CATTRQAYSGANVLTF.